This T cell receptor beta chain was recovered during a study of CD8+ T cells in alopecia areata. The wider study: Each of the treated patients was given oral tofacitinib, 5 to 10 mg twice daily, for moderate-to-severe alopecia areata.

Looked up from germline, CDR1 is MNHEY and CDR2 is SMNVEV (reference sequence). This CDR3 has 17 amino acids. V was clipped by 5 bases and J by 1 base; unmatched bases: 12. Study outcomes and limitations: Mouse data revealed clearer TCR sharing than patient data did, a gap possibly tied to HLA.

The sequencing template was cDNA reverse transcribed from extracted RNA. The assay was immunoSEQ multiplex PCR, and TCRdb's table has in-frame clones only and misses some. This sample has approximately 120,000 clones, with around 60% found just once. Treatment defined: oral pan-JAK inhibitor, 5-10 mg twice daily. Both peripheral blood and punch biopsies of lesional scalp skin were obtained from patients who had alopecia areata. To note about this clone: Its target is not known.

The sequence derives from a human donor with alopecia areata. The source material was CD4+ T cells sorted from blood, sampled at week 4, from a patient treated with tofacitinib. The chain carries TRBV27 and TRBJ2-7; TRBD2 aligns across 9 bases. The CDR3 loop reads CASSPAGLREGSYEQYF. The CDR3 nucleotides are TGTGCCAGCAGTCCCGCAGGTTTGCGGGAGGGGTCCTACGAGCAGTACTTC.